This paragraph reports one T cell receptor (beta chain). Enrolled during active infection, Seattle patients were then followed longitudinally. This sample is drawn from a study of blood T cell repertoires in COVID-19. The data were produced by immunoSEQ multiplex PCR, yet TCRdb's version contains in-frame clones alone and is incomplete. Among some 300,000 clones listed, nearly 90% were seen once. The TCR was taken from a woman aged 40 to 49 with COVID-19, enrolled during active disease. The sequencing input was peripheral blood.

The CDR3 is CASSERGLQPQHF. CDR3 bases: TGTGCCAGCAGTGAAAGAGGACTTCAGCCCCAGCATTTT. V usage is TRBV7-2 and J usage is TRBJ1-5; D gene uncertain. There are 13 residues in the CDR3. CDR1 and CDR2 from the germline V gene are SGHTA and FQGNSA. V shed 6 bases and J shed 6 bases, with 12 bases lying between them.